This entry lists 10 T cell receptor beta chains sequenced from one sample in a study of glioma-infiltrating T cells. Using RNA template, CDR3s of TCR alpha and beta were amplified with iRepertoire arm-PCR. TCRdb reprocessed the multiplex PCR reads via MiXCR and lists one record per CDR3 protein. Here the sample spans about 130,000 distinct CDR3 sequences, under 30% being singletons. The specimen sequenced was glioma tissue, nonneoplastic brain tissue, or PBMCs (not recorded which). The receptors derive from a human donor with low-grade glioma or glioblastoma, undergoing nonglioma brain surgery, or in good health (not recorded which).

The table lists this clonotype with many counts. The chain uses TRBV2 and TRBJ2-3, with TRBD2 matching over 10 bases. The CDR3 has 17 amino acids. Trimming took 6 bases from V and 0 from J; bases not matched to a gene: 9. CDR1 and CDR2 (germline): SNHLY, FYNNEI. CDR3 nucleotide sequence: TGTGCCAGCAGGGAGCTACTAGCGGGGTGGAGCACAGATACGCAGTATTTT. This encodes CASRELLAGWSTDTQYF.

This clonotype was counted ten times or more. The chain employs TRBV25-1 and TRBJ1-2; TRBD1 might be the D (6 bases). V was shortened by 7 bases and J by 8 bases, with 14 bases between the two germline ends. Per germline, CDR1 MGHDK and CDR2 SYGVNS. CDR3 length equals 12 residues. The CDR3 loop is CASNEGVGGYTF. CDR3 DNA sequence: TGTGCCAGCAACGAGGGGGTGGGAGGCTACACCTTC.

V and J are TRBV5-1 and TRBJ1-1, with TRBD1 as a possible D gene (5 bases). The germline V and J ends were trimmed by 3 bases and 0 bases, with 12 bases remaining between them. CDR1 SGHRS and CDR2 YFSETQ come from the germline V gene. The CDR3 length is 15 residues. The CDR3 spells CASSWQGSMNTEAFF. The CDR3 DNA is TGCGCCAGCAGCTGGCAGGGATCCATGAACACTGAAGCTTTCTTT.

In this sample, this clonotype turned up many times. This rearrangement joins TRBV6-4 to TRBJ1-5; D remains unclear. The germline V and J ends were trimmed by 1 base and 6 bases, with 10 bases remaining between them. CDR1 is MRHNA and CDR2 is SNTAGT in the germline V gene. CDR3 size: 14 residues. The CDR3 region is CASSDYMGSQPQHF. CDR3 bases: TGTGCCAGCAGTGACTATATGGGTAGTCAGCCCCAGCATTTT.

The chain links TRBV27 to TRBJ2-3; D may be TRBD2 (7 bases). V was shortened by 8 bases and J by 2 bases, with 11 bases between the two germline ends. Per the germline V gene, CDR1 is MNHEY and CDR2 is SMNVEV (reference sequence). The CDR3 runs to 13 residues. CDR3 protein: CASRRGLTDTQYF. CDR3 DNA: TGTGCCAGCCGGCGGGGGCTCACAGATACGCAGTATTTT.

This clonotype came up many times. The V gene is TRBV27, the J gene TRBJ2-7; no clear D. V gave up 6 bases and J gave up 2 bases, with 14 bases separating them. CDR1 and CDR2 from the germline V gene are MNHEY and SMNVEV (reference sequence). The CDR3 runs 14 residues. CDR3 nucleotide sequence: TGTGCCAGCAGCCCAGTTCAGACCACCTACGAGCAGTACGTC. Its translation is CASSPVQTTYEQYV.

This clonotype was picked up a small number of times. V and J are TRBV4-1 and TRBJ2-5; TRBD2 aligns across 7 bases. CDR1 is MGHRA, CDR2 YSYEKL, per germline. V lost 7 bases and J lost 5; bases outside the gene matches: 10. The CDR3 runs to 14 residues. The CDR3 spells CASTLTRGEETQYF. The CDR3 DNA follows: TGCGCCAGCACCCTCACCCGGGGGGAGGAGACCCAGTACTTC.

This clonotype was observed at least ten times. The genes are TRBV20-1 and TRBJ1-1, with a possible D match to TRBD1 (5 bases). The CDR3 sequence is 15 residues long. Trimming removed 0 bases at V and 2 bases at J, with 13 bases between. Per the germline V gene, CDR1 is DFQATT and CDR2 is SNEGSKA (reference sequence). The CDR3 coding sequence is TGCAGTGCTAGAGATGCGCAGGGCGTAAACACTGAAGCTTTCTTT. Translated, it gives CSARDAQGVNTEAFF.

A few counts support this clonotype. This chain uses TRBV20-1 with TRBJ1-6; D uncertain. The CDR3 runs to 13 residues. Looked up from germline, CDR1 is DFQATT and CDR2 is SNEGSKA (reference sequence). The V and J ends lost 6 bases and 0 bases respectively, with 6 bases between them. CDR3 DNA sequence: TGCAGTGCCGAGAGCTCCTATAATTCACCCCTCCACTTT. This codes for CSAESSYNSPLHF.

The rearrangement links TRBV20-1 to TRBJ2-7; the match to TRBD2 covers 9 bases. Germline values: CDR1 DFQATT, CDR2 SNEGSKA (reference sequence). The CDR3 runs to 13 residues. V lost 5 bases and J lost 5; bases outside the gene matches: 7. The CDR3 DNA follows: TGCAGTGCTGCGGGAGGGGGCGGGAACGAGCAGTACGTC. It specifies CSAAGGGGNEQYV.